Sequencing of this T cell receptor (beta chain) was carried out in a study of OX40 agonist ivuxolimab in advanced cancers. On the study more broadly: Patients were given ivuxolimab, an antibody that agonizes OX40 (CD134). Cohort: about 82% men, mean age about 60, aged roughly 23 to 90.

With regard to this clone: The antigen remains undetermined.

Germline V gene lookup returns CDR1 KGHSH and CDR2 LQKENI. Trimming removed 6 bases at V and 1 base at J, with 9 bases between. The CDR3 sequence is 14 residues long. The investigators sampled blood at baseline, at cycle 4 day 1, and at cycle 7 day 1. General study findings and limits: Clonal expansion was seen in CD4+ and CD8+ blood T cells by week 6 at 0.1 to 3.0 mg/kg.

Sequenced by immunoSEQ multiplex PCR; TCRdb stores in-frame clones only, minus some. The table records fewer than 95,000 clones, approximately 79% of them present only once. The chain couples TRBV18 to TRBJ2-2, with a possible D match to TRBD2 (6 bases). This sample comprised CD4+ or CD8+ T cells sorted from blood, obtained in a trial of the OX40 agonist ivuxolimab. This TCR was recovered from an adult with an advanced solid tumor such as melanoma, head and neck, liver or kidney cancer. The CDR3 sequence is CASSGAGNTGELFF. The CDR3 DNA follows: TGTGCCAGCTCCGGAGCGGGGAACACCGGGGAGCTGTTTTTT. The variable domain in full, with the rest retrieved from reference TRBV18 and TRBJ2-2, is NAGVMQNPRHLVRRRGQEARLRCSPMKGHSHVYWYRQLPEEGLKFMVYLQKENIIDESGMPKERFSAEFPKEGPSILRIQQVVRGDSAAYFCASSGAGNTGELFFGEGSRLTVL.